This T cell receptor (beta chain) was sequenced for a study of T cell changes during pregnancy in multiple sclerosis. Germline V gives CDR1 PRHDT, CDR2 FYEKMQ (reference sequence). The trim removed 3 bases at V and 5 bases at J, leaving 12 bases unmatched. CDR3 length: 16 amino acids. Profiling relied on immunoSEQ multiplex PCR, and the TCRdb table lists in-frame clones only, not all of them. In the table there are 40,000 or so clones, under 95% of which are singletons. The chain uses TRBV13 and TRBJ2-5, with 7 positions matching TRBD1. Specimen: CD8+ T cells from peripheral blood mononuclear cells, collected in the third trimester of pregnancy. This receptor was taken from a female donor with multiple sclerosis, enrolled in a pregnancy study. The CDR3: CASSFRAGGEGETQYF. CDR3 coding DNA: TGTGCCAGCAGCTTCCGTGCAGGGGGTGAAGGGGAGACCCAGTACTTC.